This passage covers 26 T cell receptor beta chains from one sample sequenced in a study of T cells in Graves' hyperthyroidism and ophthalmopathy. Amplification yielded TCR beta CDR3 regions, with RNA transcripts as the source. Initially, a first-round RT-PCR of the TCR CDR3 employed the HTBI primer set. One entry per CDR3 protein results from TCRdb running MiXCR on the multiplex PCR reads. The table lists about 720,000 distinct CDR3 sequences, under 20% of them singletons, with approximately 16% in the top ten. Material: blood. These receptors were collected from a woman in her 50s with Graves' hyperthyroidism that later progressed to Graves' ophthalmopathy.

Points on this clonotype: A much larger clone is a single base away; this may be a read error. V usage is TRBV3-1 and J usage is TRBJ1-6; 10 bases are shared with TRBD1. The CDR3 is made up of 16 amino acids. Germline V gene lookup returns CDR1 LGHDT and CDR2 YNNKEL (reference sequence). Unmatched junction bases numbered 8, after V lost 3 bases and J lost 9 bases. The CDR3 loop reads CASSHDRDRGSSPLHF. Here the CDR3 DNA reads TGTGCCAGCAGCCATGACCGGGACAGGGGAAGTTCACCCCTCCACTTT.

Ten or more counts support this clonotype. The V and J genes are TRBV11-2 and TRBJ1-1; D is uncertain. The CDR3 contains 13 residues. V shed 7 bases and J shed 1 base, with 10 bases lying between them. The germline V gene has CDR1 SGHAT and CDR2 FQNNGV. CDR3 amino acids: CASTAPPNTEAFF. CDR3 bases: TGTGCCAGCACAGCCCCGCCGAACACTGAAGCTTTCTTT. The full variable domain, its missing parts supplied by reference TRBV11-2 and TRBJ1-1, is EAGVAQSPRYKIIEKRQSVAFWCNPISGHATLYWYQQILGQGPKLLIQFQNNGVVDDSQLPKDRFSAERLKGVDSTLKIQPAKLEDSAVYLCASTAPPNTEAFFGQGTRLTVV.

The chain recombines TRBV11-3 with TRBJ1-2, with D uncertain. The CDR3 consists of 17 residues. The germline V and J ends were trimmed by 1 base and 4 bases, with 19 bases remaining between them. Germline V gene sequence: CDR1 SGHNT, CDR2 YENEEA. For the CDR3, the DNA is TGTGCCAGCAGCTTAGGGAACGACAACGGATGGATCTATGGCTACACCTTC. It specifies CASSLGNDNGWIYGYTF.

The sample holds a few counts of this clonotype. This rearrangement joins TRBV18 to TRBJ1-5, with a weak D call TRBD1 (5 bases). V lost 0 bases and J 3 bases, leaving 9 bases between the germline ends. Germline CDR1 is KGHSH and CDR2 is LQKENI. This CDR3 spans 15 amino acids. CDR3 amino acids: CASSPPGGTNQPQHF. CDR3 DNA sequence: TGTGCCAGCTCACCACCGGGAGGGACCAATCAGCCCCAGCATTTT.

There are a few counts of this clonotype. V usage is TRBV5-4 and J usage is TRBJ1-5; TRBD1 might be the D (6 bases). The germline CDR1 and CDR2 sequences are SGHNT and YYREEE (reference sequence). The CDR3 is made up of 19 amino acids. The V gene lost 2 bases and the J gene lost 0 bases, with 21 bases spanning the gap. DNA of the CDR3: TGTGCCAGCAGCTTCGGGAGGGGGGGAGCTGGGGATAGCAATCAGCCCCAGCATTTT. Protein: CASSFGRGGAGDSNQPQHF.

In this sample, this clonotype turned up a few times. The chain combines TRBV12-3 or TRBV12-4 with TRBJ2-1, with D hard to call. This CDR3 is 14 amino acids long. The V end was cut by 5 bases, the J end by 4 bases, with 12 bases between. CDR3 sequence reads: CASSGSFEYNEQFF. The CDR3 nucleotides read TGTGCCAGCAGTGGCAGCTTCGAGTACAATGAGCAGTTCTTC.

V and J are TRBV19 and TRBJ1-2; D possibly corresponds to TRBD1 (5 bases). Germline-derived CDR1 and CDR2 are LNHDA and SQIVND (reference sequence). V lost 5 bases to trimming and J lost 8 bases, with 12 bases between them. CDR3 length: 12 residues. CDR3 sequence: CASSGPGQGYTF. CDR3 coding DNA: TGTGCCAGTAGTGGCCCGGGGCAAGGCTACACCTTC. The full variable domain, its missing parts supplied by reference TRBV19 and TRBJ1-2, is DGGITQSPKYLFRKEGQNVTLSCEQNLNHDAMYWYRQDPGQGLRLIYYSQIVNDFQKGDIAEGYSVSREKKESFPLTVTSAQKNPTAFYLCASSGPGQGYTFGSGTRLTVV.

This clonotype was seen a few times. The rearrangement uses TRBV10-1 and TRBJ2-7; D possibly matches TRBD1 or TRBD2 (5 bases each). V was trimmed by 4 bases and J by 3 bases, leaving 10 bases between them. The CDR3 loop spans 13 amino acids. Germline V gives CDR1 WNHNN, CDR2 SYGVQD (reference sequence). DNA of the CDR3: TGCGCCAGCAGTGGGGGGTCCGTCTACGAGCAGTACTTC. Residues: CASSGGSVYEQYF.

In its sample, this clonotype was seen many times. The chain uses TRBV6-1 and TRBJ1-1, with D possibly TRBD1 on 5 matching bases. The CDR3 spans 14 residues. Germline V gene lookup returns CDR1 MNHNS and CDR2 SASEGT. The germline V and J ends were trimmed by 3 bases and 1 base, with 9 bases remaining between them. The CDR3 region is CASSEAGKNTEAFF. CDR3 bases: TGTGCCAGCAGTGAGGCAGGGAAGAACACTGAAGCTTTCTTT.

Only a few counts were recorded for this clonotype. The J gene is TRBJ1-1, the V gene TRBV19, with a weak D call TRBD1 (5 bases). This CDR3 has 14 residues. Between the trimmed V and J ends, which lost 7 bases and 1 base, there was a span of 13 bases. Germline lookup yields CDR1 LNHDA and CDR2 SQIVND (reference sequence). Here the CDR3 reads CASIRVLSNTEAFF. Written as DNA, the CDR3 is TGTGCCAGTATCAGGGTGCTATCGAACACTGAAGCTTTCTTT. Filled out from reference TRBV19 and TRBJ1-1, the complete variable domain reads DGGITQSPKYLFRKEGQNVTLSCEQNLNHDAMYWYRQDPGQGLRLIYYSQIVNDFQKGDIAEGYSVSREKKESFPLTVTSAQKNPTAFYLCASIRVLSNTEAFFGQGTRLTVV.

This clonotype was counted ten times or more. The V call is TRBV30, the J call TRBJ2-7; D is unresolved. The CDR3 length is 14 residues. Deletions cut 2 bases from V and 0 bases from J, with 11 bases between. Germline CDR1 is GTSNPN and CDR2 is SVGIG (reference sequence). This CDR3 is CAWSIRASSYEQYF. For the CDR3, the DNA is TGTGCCTGGAGTATCCGAGCTAGCTCCTACGAGCAGTACTTC.

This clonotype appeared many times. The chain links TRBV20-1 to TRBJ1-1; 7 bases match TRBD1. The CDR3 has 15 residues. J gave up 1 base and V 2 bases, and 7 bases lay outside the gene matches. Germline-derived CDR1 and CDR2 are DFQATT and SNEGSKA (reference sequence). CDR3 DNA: TGCAGTGCTAGAAGAGGGGGCGAGAAGAACACTGAAGCTTTCTTT. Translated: CSARRGGEKNTEAFF.

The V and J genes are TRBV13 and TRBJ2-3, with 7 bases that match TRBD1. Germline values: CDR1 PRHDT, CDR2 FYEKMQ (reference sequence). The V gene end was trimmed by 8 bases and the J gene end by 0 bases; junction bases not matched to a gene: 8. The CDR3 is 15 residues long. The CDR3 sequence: CASGSRTGSTDTQYF. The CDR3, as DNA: TGTGCCAGCGGCTCCCGGACAGGCAGCACAGATACGCAGTATTTT.

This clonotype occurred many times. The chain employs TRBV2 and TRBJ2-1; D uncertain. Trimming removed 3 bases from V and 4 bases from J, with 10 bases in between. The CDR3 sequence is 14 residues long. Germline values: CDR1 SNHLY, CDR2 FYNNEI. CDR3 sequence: CASSDLTPYNEQFF. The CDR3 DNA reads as TGTGCCAGCAGTGACTTGACCCCATACAATGAGCAGTTCTTC.

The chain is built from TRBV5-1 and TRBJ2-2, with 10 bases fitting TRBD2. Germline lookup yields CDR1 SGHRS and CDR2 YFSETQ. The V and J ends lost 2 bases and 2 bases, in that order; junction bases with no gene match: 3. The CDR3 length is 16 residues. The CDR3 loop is CASSFGLAANTGELFF. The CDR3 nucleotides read TGCGCCAGCAGCTTCGGACTAGCGGCAAACACCGGGGAGCTGTTTTTT.

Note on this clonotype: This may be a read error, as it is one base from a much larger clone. The CDR3 DNA sequence: TGCAGTGCCCCCCAGATGTCGAGGACTGAAGCTCTCTTT. Amino acids: CSAPQMSRTEALF. The rearrangement joins TRBV20-1 to TRBJ1-1; no clear D gene. The V gene's germline CDR1 is DFQATT and CDR2 SNEGSKA (reference sequence). There are 13 residues in the CDR3.

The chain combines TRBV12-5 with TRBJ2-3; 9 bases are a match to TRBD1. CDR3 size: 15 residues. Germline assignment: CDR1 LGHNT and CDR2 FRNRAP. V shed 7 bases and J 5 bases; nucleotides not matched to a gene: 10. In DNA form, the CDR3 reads TGTGCTAGTGTCAACCGGGACAGGGTGGTAGATACGCAGTATTTT. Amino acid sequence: CASVNRDRVVDTQYF.

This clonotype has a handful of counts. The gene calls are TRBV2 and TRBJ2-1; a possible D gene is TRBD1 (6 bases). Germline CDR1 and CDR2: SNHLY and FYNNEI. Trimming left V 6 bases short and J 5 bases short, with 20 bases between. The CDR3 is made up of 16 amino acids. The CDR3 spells CASRDRTGYPNNEQFF. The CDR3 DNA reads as TGTGCCAGCAGGGACAGAACAGGGTATCCTAACAATGAGCAGTTCTTC.

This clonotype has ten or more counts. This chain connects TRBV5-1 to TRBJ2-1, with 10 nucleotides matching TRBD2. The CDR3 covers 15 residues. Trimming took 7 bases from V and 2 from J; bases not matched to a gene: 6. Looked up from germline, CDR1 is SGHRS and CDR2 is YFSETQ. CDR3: CASGVAGGAYNEQFF. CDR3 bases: TGCGCCAGCGGAGTAGCGGGGGGAGCCTACAATGAGCAGTTCTTC.

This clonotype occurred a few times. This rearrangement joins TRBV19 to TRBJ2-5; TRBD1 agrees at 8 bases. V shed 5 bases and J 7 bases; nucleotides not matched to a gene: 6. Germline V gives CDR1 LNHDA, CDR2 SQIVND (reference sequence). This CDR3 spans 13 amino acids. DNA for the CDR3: TGTGCCAGTAGTCAGGGACAGGCGGTGACCCAGTACTTC. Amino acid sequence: CASSQGQAVTQYF.

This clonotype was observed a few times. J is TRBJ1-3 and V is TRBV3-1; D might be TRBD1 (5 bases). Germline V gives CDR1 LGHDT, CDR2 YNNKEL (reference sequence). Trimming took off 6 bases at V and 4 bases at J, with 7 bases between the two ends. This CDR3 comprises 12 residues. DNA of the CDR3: TGTGCCAGCAGAGGGGCCGGAAACACCATATATTTT. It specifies CASRGAGNTIYF. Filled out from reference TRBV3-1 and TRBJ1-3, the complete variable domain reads DTAVSQTPKYLVTQMGNDKSIKCEQNLGHDTMYWYKQDSKKFLKIMFSYNNKELIINETVPNRFSPKSPDKAHLNLHINSLELGDSAVYFCASRGAGNTIYFGEGSWLTVV.

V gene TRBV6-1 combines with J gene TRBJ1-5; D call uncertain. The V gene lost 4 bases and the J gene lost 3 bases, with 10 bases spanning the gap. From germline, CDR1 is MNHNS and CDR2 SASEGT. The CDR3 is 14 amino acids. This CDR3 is CASSGGTYNQPQHF. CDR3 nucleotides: TGTGCCAGCAGTGGCGGTACCTACAATCAGCCCCAGCATTTT.

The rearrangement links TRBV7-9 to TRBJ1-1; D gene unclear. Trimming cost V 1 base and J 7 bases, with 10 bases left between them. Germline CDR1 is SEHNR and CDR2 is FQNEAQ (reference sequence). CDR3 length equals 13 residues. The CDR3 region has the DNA TGTGCCAGCAGCTTAGGATCGCGGGTTGAAGCTTTCTTT. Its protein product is CASSLGSRVEAFF.

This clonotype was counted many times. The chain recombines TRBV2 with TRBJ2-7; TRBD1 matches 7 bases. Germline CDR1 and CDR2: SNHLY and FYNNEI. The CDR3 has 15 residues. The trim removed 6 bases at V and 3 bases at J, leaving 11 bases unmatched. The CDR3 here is CASSSSFNRGYEQYF. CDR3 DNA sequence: TGTGCCAGCAGCAGCAGTTTCAACAGGGGCTACGAGCAGTACTTC.

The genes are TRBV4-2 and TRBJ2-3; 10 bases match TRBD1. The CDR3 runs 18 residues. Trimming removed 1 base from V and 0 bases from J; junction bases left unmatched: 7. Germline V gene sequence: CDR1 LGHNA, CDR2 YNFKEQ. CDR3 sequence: CASSQAETGGNSTDTQYF. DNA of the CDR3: TGTGCCAGCAGCCAAGCGGAGACAGGGGGCAATAGCACAGATACGCAGTATTTT.

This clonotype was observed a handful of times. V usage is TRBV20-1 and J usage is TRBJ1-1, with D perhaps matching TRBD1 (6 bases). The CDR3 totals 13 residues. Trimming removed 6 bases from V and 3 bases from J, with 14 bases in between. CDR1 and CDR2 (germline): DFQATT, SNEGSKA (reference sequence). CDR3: CSAHLQGDTEAFF. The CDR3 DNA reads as TGCAGTGCGCATCTACAGGGAGACACTGAAGCTTTCTTT.